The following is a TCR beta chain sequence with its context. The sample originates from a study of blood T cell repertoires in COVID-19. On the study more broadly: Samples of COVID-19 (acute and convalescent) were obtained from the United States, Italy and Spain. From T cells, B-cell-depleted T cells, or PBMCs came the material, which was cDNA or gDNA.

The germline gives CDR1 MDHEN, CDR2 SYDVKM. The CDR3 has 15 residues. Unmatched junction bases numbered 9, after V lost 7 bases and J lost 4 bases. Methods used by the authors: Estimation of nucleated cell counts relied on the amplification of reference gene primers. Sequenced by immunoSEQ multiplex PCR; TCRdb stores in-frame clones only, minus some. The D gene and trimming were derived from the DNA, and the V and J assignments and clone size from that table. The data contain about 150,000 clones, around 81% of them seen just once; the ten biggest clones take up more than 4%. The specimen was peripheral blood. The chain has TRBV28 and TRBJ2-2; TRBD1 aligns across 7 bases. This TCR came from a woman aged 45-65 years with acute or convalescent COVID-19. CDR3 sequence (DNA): TGTGCCAGCAAACAGGGGAATCTGGTCACCGGGGAGCTGTTTTTT. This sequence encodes CASKQGNLVTGELFF.